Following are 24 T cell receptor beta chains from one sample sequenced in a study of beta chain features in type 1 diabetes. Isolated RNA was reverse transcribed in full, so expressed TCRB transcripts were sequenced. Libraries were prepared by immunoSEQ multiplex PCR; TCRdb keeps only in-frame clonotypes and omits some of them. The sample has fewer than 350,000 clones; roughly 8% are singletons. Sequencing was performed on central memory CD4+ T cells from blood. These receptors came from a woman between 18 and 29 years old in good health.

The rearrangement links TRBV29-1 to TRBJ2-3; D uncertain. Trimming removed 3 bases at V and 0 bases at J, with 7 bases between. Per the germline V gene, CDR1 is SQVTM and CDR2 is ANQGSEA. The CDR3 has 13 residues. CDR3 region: CSVDTGSTDTQYF. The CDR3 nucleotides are TGCAGCGTTGATACTGGCAGCACAGATACGCAGTATTTT.

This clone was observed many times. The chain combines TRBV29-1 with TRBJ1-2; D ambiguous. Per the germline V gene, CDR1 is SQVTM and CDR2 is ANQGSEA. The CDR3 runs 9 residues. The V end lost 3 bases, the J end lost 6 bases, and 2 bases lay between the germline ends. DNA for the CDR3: TGCAGCGTTGATAATGGCTACACCTTC. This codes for CSVDNGYTF.

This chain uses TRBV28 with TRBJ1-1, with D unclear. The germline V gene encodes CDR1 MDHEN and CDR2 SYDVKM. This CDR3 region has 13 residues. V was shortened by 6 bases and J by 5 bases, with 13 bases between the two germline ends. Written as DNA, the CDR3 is TGTGCCAGCAGCCTGGGGTCATGGACTGAAGCTTTCTTT. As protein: CASSLGSWTEAFF.

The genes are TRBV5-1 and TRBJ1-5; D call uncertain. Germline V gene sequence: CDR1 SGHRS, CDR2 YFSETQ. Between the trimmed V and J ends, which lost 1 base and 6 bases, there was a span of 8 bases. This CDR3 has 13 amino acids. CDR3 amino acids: CASSLSGSQPQHF. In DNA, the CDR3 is TGCGCCAGCAGCTTGTCGGGCAGTCAGCCCCAGCATTTT.

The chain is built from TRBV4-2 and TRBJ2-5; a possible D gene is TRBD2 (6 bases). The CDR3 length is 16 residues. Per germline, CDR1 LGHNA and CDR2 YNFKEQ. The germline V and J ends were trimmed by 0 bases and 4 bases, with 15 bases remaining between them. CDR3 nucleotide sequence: TGTGCCAGCAGCCAAGAAGGGACTTCGCCGGGAGAGACCCAGTACTTC. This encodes CASSQEGTSPGETQYF.

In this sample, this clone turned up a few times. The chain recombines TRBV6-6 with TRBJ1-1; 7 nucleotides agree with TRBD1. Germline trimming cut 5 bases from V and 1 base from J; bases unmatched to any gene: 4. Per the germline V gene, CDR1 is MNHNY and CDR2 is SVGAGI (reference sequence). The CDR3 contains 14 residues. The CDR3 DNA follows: TGTGCCAGCAGTCAAAGGACAGGGAACACTGAAGCTTTCTTT. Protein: CASSQRTGNTEAFF.

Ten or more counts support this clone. For the CDR3, the DNA is TGTGCCAGCACAGGGCTAGTCAGGGCCAACGTCCTGACTTTC. Residues: CASTGLVRANVLTF. V is TRBV2 and J is TRBJ2-6, with D tentatively TRBD1 (5 bases). The germline CDR1 and CDR2 sequences are SNHLY and FYNNEI. This CDR3 is 14 amino acids long. V was pared by 7 bases and J by 5 bases, with 12 bases between.

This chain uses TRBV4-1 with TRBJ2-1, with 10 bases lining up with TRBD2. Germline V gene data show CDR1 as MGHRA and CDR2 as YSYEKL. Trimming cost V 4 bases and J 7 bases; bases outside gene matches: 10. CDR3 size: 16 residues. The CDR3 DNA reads TGCGCCAGCAGCCTTATTAGCGGGGGGCCGCGAAATGAGCAGTTCTTC. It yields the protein CASSLISGGPRNEQFF.

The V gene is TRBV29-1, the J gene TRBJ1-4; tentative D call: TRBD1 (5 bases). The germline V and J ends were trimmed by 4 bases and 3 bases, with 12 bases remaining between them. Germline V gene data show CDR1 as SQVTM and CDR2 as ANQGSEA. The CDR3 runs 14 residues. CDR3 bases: TGCAGCGTTGGAGGAGGGGCACCTAATGAAAAACTGTTTTTT. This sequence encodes CSVGGGAPNEKLFF.

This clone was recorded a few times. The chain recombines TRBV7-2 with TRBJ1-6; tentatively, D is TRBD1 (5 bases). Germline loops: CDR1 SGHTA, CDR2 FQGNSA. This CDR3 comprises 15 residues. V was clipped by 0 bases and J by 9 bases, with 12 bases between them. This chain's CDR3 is CASSLAGDGGSPLHF. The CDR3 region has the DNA TGTGCCAGCAGCTTAGCGGGGGATGGGGGTTCACCCCTCCACTTT. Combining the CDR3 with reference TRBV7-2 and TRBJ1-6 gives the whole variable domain GAGVSQSPSNKVTEKGKDVELRCDPISGHTALYWYRQSLGQGLEFLIYFQGNSAPDKSGLPSDRFSAERTGGSVSTLTIQRTQQEDSAVYLCASSLAGDGGSPLHFGNGTRLTVT.

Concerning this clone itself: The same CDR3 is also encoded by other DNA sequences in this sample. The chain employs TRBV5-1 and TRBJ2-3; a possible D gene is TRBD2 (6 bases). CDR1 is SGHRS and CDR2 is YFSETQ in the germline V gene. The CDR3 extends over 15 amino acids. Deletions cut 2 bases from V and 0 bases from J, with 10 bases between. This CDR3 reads CASSFGAGSTDTQYF. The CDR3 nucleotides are TGCGCCAGCAGCTTTGGGGCGGGAAGCACAGATACGCAGTATTTT.

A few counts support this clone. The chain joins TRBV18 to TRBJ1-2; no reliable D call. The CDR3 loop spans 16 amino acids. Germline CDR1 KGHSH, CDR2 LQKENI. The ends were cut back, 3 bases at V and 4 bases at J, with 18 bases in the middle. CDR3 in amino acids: CASSPAAGQTPYGYTF. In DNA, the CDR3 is TGTGCCAGCTCACCTGCTGCGGGCCAAACCCCCTATGGCTACACCTTC.

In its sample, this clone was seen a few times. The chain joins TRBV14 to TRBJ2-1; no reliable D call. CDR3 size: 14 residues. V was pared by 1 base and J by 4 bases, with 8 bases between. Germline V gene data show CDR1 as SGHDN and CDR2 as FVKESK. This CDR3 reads CASSQVASYNEQFF. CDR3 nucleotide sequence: TGTGCCAGCAGCCAAGTCGCTTCGTACAATGAGCAGTTCTTC.

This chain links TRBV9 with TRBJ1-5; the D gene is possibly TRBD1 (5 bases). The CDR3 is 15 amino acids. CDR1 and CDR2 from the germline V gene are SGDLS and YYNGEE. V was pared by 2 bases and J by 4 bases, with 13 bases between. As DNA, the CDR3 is TGTGCCAGCAGCGTCTCTCAGGGCGCTAATCAGCCCCAGCATTTT. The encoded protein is CASSVSQGANQPQHF. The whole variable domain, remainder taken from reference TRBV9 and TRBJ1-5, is DSGVTQTPKHLITATGQRVTLRCSPRSGDLSVYWYQQSLDQGLQFLIQYYNGEERAKGNILERFSAQQFPDLHSELNLSSLELGDSALYFCASSVSQGANQPQHFGDGTRLSIL.

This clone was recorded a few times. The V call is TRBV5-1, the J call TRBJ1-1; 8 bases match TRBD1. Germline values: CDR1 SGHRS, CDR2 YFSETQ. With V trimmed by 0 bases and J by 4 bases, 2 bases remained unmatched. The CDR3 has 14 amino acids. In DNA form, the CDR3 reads TGCGCCAGCAGCTTGGCAGGGGGCGGCACTGAAGCTTTCTTT. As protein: CASSLAGGGTEAFF. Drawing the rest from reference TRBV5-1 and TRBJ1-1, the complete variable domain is KAGVTQTPRYLIKTRGQQVTLSCSPISGHRSVSWYQQTPGQGLQFLFEYFSETQRNKGNFPGRFSGRQFSNSRSEMNVSTLELGDSALYLCASSLAGGGTEAFFGQGTRLTVV.

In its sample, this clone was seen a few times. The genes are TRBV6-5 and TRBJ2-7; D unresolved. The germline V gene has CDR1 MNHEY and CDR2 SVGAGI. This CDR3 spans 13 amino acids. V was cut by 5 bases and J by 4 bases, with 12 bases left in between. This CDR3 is CASSPVSFYEQYF. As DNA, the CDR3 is TGTGCCAGCAGTCCAGTATCCTTTTACGAGCAGTACTTC.

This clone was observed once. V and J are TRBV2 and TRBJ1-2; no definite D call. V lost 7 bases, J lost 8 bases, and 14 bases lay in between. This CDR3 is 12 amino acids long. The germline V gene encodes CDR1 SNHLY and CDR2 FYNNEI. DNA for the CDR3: TGTGCCAGCAAAAAAGCGAGAGAGGGCTACACCTTC. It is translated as CASKKAREGYTF.

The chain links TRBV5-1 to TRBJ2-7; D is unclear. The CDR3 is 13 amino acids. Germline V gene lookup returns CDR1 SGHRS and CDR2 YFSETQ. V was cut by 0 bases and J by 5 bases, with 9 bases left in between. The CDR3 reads CASSLAPLDEQYV. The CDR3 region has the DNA TGCGCCAGCAGCTTGGCACCCCTTGACGAGCAGTACGTC.

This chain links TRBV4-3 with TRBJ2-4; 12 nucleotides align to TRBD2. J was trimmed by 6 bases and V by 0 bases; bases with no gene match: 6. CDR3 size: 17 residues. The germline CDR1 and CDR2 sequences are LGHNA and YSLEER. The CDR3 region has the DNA TGCGCCAGCAGCCAAGAATCACTAGCGGGAGGTATAAACATTCAGTACTTC. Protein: CASSQESLAGGINIQYF.

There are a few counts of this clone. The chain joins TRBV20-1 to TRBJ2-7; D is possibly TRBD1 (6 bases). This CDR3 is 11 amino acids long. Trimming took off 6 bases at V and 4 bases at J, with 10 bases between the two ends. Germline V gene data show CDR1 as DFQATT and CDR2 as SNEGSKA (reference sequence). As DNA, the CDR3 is TGCAGTGCCACAGGGCTTTACGAGCAGTACTTC. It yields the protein CSATGLYEQYF.

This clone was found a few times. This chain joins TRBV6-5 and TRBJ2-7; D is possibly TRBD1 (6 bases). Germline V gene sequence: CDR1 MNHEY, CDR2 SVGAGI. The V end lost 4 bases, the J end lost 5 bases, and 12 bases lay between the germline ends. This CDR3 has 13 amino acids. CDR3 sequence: CASSSIRGNEQYF. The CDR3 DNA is TGTGCCAGCAGTTCGATCAGGGGAAACGAGCAGTACTTC.

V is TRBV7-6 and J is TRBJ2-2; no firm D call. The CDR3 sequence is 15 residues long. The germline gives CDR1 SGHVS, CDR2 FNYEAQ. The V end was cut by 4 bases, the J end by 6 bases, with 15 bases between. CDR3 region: CASSSTRYRAGELFF. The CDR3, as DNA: TGTGCCAGCAGCTCGACTCGCTACCGGGCCGGGGAGCTGTTTTTT. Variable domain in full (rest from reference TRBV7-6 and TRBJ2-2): GAGVSQSPRYKVTKRGQDVALRCDPISGHVSLYWYRQALGQGPEFLTYFNYEAQQDKSGLPNDRFSAERPEGSISTLTIQRTEQRDSAMYRCASSSTRYRAGELFFGEGSRLTVL.

The CDR3: CASSPLTGPYNEQFF. CDR3 bases: TGTGCCAGCAGCCCACTGACAGGTCCCTACAATGAGCAGTTCTTC. The J gene is TRBJ2-1, the V gene TRBV7-2, with D maybe TRBD1 (6 bases). This CDR3 region has 15 residues. V was clipped by 5 bases and J by 2 bases, with 13 bases between them. Germline CDR1 and CDR2: SGHTA and FQGNSA.

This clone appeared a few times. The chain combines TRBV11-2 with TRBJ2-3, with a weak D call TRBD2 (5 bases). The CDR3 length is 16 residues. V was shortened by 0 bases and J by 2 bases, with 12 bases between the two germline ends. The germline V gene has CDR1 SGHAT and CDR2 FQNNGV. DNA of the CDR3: TGTGCCAGCAGCTTAGATCGAGGGTTCATCACAGATACGCAGTATTTT. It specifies CASSLDRGFITDTQYF.